The next 15 T cell receptor beta chains were all read from a single sample in a study of CD8+CD57+ T cells in acquired aplastic anemia. Genomic DNA, the template, was used for profiling of the TCR beta VDJ and CDR3. TCRdb re-called the reads with MiXCR, one entry per CDR3 protein. The table shows around 190,000 distinct CDR3 sequences, with around 60% occurring only once. The sequencing sample was made of sorted CD4+, CD8+, or CD8+CD57+ T cells (not recorded which) from PBMCs. The origin of the receptors is a human donor in good health.

J is TRBJ2-5 and V is TRBV29-1; the D gene is possibly TRBD1 (6 bases). Trimming pared 6 bases from V and 5 bases from J, leaving 16 bases between. Germline V lookup: CDR1 SQVTM, CDR2 ANQGSEA. The CDR3 loop spans 13 amino acids. The CDR3 DNA sequence: TGCAGCGTCGCTAACAGGGTCGGGGAGACCCAGTACTTC. Its translation: CSVANRVGETQYF.

This clonotype was counted at least ten times. CDR3 sequence (DNA): TGTGCCAGCAGTCCGTTGGAGCGCCCCAATGAGCAGTTCTTC. Protein product: CASSPLERPNEQFF. V usage is TRBV6-6 and J usage is TRBJ2-1; D remains unclear. This CDR3 has 14 residues. Trimming stripped 5 bases from V and 6 bases from J, with 14 bases between. Germline V gene data show CDR1 as MNHNY and CDR2 as SVGAGI (reference sequence).

V is TRBV7-2 and J is TRBJ1-5; 7 bases line up with TRBD1. V was pared by 5 bases and J by 4 bases, with 5 bases of the junction left unmatched. The germline V gene encodes CDR1 SGHTA and CDR2 FQGNSA. The CDR3 spans 14 residues. CDR3 in amino acids: CASSPKTGNQPQHF. DNA for the CDR3: TGTGCCAGCAGCCCTAAGACAGGGAATCAGCCCCAGCATTTT.

As for this clonotype: A much larger clone lies one base from this, so it may be a read error. The chain recombines TRBV7-9 with TRBJ2-1, with 8 bases aligning to TRBD2. Trimming at V came to 8 bases and at J to 7 bases, leaving 16 bases not matched to a gene. The CDR3 extends over 16 amino acids. The germline V gene has CDR1 SEHNR and CDR2 FQNEAQ (reference sequence). CDR3 DNA: TGTGCCAGCGGCGAGGATTCGGGGGGGATGAGGAATGAGCAGTTCTTC. Protein sequence: CASGEDSGGMRNEQFF.

The rearrangement uses TRBV6-6 and TRBJ2-1, with 14 nucleotides matching TRBD2. V lost 7 bases, J lost 8 bases, and 19 bases stayed unmatched. The CDR3 is made up of 19 amino acids. CDR1 and CDR2 (germline): MNHNY, SVGAGI (reference sequence). The CDR3, as DNA: TGTGCCAGCATTGTGGCCCCGGGACTAGCGGGAGTCGGGGTCCATGAGCAGTTCTTC. Translating it yields CASIVAPGLAGVGVHEQFF.

This sequence joins TRBV5-1 and TRBJ1-3; TRBD1 might be the D (5 bases). CDR3 length: 16 residues. Between the trimmed V and J ends, which lost 0 bases and 0 bases, there was a span of 10 bases. Germline V lookup: CDR1 SGHRS, CDR2 YFSETQ. The CDR3 is CASSLGQQNSGNTIYF. In DNA, the CDR3 is TGCGCCAGCAGCTTGGGACAGCAGAACTCTGGAAACACCATATATTTT.

The chain recombines TRBV2 with TRBJ2-7; 10 bases are shared with TRBD2. This CDR3 is built from 15 residues. Per the germline V gene, CDR1 is SNHLY and CDR2 is FYNNEI. Trimming cost V 5 bases and J 6 bases; bases outside gene matches: 10. In DNA, the CDR3 is TGTGCCAGCAGTAAAGGAAGCGGGGGGGCCTCCGAGCAGTACTTC. Translation gives CASSKGSGGASEQYF.

The table lists this clonotype with many counts. This chain links TRBV7-8 with TRBJ2-7, with TRBD2 as a possible D gene (5 bases). CDR3 length: 16 residues. V was cut by 4 bases and J by 4 bases, with 20 bases left in between. Germline CDR1 is SGHVS and CDR2 is FQNEAQ. Here the CDR3 reads CASSSEVRSPPYEQYF. CDR3 nucleotides: TGTGCCAGCAGCTCGGAGGTCAGGTCACCCCCTTACGAGCAGTACTTC.

The chain recombines TRBV20-1 with TRBJ2-7, with D perhaps TRBD1 (6 bases). Germline V gene lookup returns CDR1 DFQATT and CDR2 SNEGSKA (reference sequence). The CDR3 consists of 12 residues. Trimming removed 1 base from V and 3 bases from J, with 7 bases in between. The CDR3 DNA is TGCAGTGCTAGAGGGGACAACTACGAGCAGTACTTC. Translating it yields CSARGDNYEQYF.

In this sample, this clonotype turned up once. The gene calls are TRBV7-6 and TRBJ2-7, with TRBD2 matching over 13 bases. V was clipped by 3 bases and J by 1 base; unmatched bases: 3. This CDR3 is built from 16 residues. Germline assignment: CDR1 SGHVS and CDR2 FNYEAQ. CDR3 sequence reads: CASSFGLAGESYEQYF. The CDR3 DNA reads as TGTGCCAGCAGCTTCGGACTAGCGGGAGAGTCCTACGAGCAGTACTTC.

This clonotype has ten or more counts. The V and J genes are TRBV12-3 or TRBV12-4 and TRBJ2-2; 11 bases match TRBD1. V lost 7 bases to trimming and J lost 6 bases; unmatched junction nucleotides: 10. There are 16 residues in the CDR3. CDR3 DNA: TGTGCCAGCACCTCCTATGGACAGGGGGCTGCCGGGGAGCTGTTTTTT. This codes for CASTSYGQGAAGELFF.

This clonotype was seen a handful of times. The J gene is TRBJ2-7, the V gene TRBV6-2 or TRBV6-3; the D gene is possibly TRBD2 (7 bases). The V gene's germline CDR1 is MNHEY and CDR2 SVGEGT. This CDR3 has 14 amino acids. V shed 8 bases and J shed 5 bases, with 19 bases lying between them. CDR3 nucleotides: TGTGCCAGCGGCACTTCGGGGGGCAGGGACGAGCAGTACTTC. Protein: CASGTSGGRDEQYF.

The DNA of the CDR3 is TGCGCCAGCAGTGGAGGGCTAGCGAGCGAGCAGTTCTTC. Protein product: CASSGGLASEQFF. The chain carries TRBV10-1 and TRBJ2-1; possible D gene TRBD2, 6 bases. The V gene's germline CDR1 is WNHNN and CDR2 SYGVQD (reference sequence). CDR3 length: 13 amino acids. The ends were cut back, 4 bases at V and 10 bases at J, with 14 bases in the middle.

This clonotype was counted between two and nine times. This may stem from a read error, because a much larger clone lies one nucleotide away. V usage is TRBV20-1 and J usage is TRBJ2-7, with 8 bases aligning to TRBD1. CDR1 DFQATT and CDR2 SNEGSKA come from the germline V gene (reference sequence). The CDR3 has 15 residues. CDR3 in DNA: TGCAGTGCTGGAGATCCCGGGACAGGTTCCTACGAGCAGTACTTC. Translation gives CSAGDPGTGSYEQYF.

The rearrangement uses TRBV4-2 and TRBJ1-2; D not resolved. Germline-derived CDR1 and CDR2 are LGHNA and YNFKEQ. The ends were cut back, 2 bases at V and 8 bases at J, with 6 bases in the middle. The CDR3 sequence is 11 residues long. In nucleotides, the CDR3 is TGTGCCAGCAGCCAATTTACGGGCTACACCTTC. Translation gives CASSQFTGYTF.